This T cell receptor (beta chain) originates from a study of T cells in Graves' hyperthyroidism and ophthalmopathy (dated by TCRdb to between 2018 and 2021). With regard to the full study: Peripheral blood was collected at initial diagnosis, before any treatment. A discovery cohort of approximately 100 patients, 43 with Graves' ophthalmopathy and under 60 with stable Graves' hyperthyroidism, was used to find distinguishing TCR V-J signatures. The study also compared thyroid tissue and blood T-cell repertoires from 5 to 7 Graves' hyperthyroidism patients. The roughly 91 discovery patients were randomly split 7:3 into training and test sets. TCR Vbeta CDR3 sequencing of approximately 140 peripheral blood samples (under 45 ophthalmopathy, 70 to 85 hyperthyroidism and approximately 17 progressor patients) is reported in the paper. Whether ophthalmopathy could be predicted prospectively was tested in an independent validation cohort made up of roughly 19 hyperthyroidism patients plus 17 patients who later progressed to ophthalmopathy. Once sampling was done, hyperthyroidism patients were given methimazole at a starting dose of 30 mg daily, whereas ophthalmopathy patients were given high-dose intravenous methylprednisolone.

Results and caveats for the whole study, not just this receptor: A 13 V-J signature model separated ophthalmopathy from stable hyperthyroidism, with 87.88% sensitivity and 81.08% specificity in cross-validation and 80%/75% in testing. In validation, the model predicted progression to ophthalmopathy a median of 6.5 months before onset, with roughly 68% sensitivity and about 72% specificity. Blood samples also contained most of the expanded thyroid clonotypes (frequency above 0.001), which suggests that blood repertoires may reflect thyroid immune responses. Sample size was not statistically predetermined, and blinding of investigators to group allocation was not performed.

TCR beta CDR3 regions were amplified from RNA transcripts. The TCR CDR3 was subjected to a first round of RT-PCR using the HTBI primer set and the Qiagen OneStep RT-PCR kit. Libraries were constructed in a second round of multiplex PCR, after which size selection and purification were performed. Libraries were sequenced paired-end with 100 bp reads on an Illumina HiSeq2000. In the source study's methods: SOAPnuke was used to process the raw data, with reads discarded if the reads contained adapters or uncalled bases, had a mean Phred below 15, or lacked an exact constant-primer or identifier match. High-quality paired reads were merged using COPE v1.2.5, and each unique nucleotide sequence was defined as a clonotype. Clonotypes were aligned to IMGT TRBV, TRBD and TRBJ reference segments using MiTCR v1.1. The analysis included only V-J combinations with a frequency above 0.0001, which together covered roughly 99% of the repertoires. A TCS score was defined as the ratio between F50 (clonal expansion) and ExV (chaos), using BLOSUM62-based TCRdist between CDR3 peptides within each V-J. Welch's t-statistics and random forest reduced around 550 V-J features to roughly 13, which were used in a naive Bayes classifier (R e1071). TCRdb ran its own pipeline on the public reads, namely fastp trimming at Q25 and MiXCR clone calling, and kept in-frame beta chains. Every CDR3 protein is listed once, alongside the most common genes and DNA of its rows. These V and J calls derive from TCRdb rather than the authors' analysis. This sample holds about 770,000 distinct CDR3 sequences; roughly a sixth were observed only once. The ten largest clones represent roughly 17% of the sample.

This clonotype has just a few counts. Its binding antigen is unknown. Base qualities are not recorded, but no much larger clone differs from it by a single base. Hyperthyroidism patients were newly diagnosed, with disease duration under 2 months, and aged 18 to 65 years. Any patient with an uncontrolled infection, another autoimmune disease, pregnancy or lactation was excluded. Clinical symptoms, serum thyroxine and TRAb, thyroid ultrasound, and orbital computed tomography formed the basis for the diagnoses. Blood from progressor patients was drawn when they were first diagnosed with hyperthyroidism, before any ophthalmopathy symptoms appeared. PBMCs were separated from 8 to 10 ml of fresh peripheral blood using Ficoll-Paque density gradient centrifugation. Progressor patients were first diagnosed with Graves' hyperthyroidism and then developed ophthalmopathy during follow-up. Trizol reagent was used to extract total RNA, and RNA quality was then checked on an Agilent 2100 Bioanalyzer.

This sequence was found in a woman aged 45 to 65 with Graves' hyperthyroidism that later progressed to Graves' ophthalmopathy. Sequencing was carried out using blood.

For the CDR3, the sequence is CASSVQRLAGTANTGELFF. At the DNA level, the sequence is TGCGCCAGCAGTGTCCAGAGACTAGCGGGGACGGCGAACACCGGGGAGCTGTTTTTT. Recombination connected TRBV10-1 to TRBJ2-2; TRBD2 agrees with 11 junctional bases. CDR1 and CDR2 are drawn from the germline V gene (reference sequence): WNHNN, SYGVQD. V is trimmed back by 4 bases and J by 0 bases, and the junction contains 10 bases that no gene match accounts for. The CDR3 sequence holds 19 residues, the cysteine and phenylalanine included. The entry retains the CDR3 DNA only, 57 bases that are in frame from base 1.